This note documents a single TCR beta chain sequence. Genomic DNA (around 2 micrograms) was obtained from cryopreserved PBMCs for construction of TCR beta libraries. The source of the sample is a study of cytotoxic CD8 clonotypes in ibrutinib-treated CLL. In germline, CDR1 is SGDLS, CDR2 YYNGEE. V was shortened by 3 bases and J by 0 bases, with 10 bases between the two germline ends. This CDR3 contains 15 residues. Method: immunoSEQ multiplex PCR; TCRdb's copy keeps in-frame clones and lacks some. The sample holds some 290,000 clones, approximately 80% seen once. This clonotype was sampled from a human donor with chronic lymphocytic leukemia. Here the sequenced sample was PBMCs, taken before ibrutinib treatment. The chain employs TRBV9 and TRBJ2-1; D unresolved. The CDR3 DNA is TGTGCCAGCAGCGGAACGGGCTACTCCTACAATGAGCAGTTCTTC. It encodes CASSGTGYSYNEQFF.